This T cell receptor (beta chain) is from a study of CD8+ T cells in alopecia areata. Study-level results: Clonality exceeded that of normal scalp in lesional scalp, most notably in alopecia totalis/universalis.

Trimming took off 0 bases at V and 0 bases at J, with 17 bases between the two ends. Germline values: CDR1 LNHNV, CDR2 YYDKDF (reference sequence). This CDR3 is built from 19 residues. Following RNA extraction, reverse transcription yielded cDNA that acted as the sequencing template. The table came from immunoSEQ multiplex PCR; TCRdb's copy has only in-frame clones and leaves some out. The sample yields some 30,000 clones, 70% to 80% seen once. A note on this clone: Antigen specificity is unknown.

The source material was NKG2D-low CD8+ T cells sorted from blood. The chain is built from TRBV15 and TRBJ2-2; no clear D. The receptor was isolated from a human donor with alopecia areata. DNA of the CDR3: TGTGCCACCAGCAGAGATCTGGCGTTCGGATCTTCGAACACCGGGGAGCTGTTTTTT. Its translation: CATSRDLAFGSSNTGELFF.